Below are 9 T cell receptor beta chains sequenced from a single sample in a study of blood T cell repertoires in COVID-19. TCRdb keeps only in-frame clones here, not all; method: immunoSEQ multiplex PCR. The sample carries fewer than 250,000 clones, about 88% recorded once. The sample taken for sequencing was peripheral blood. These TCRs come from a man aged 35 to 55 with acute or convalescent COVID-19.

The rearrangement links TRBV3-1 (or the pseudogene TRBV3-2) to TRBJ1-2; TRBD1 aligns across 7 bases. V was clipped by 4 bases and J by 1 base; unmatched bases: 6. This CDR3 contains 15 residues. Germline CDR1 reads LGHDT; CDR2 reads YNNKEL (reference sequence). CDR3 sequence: CASSLPGGLNYGYTF. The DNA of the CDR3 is TGTGCCAGCAGCCTGCCAGGGGGACTTAACTATGGCTACACCTTC.

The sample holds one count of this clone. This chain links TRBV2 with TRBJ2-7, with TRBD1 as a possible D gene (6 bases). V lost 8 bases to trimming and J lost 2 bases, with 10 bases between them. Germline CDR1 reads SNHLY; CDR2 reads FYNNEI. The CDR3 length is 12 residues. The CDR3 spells CASGGLTYEQYF. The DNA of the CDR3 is TGTGCCAGCGGGGGCTTAACCTACGAGCAGTACTTC.

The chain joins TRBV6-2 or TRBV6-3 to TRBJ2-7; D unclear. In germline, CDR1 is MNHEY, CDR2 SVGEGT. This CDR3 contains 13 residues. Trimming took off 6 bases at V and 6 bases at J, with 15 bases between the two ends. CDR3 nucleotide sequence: TGTGCCAGCAGCCGGAGACCAAGCAGCGAGCAGTACTTC. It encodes CASSRRPSSEQYF.

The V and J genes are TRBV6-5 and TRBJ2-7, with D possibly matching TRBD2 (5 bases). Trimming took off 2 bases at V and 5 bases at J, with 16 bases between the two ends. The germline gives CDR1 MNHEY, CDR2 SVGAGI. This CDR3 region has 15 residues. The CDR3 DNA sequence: TGTGCCAGCAGTTACCGGCCCAGAGAGGAGGACGAGCAGTACTTC. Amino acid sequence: CASSYRPREEDEQYF.

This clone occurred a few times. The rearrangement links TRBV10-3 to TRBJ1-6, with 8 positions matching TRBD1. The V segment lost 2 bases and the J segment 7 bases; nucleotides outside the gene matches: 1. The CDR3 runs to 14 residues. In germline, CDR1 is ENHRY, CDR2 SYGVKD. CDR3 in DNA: TGTGCCATCAGTGAGGGACAGGGAAATTCACCCCTCCACTTT. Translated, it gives CAISEGQGNSPLHF.

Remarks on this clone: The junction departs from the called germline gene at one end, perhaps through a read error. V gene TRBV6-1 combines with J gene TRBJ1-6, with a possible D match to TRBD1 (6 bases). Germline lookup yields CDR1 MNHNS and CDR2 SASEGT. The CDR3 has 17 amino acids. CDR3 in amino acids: CASREGGQRNRNSPLHF. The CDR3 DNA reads TGTGCCAGCAGGGAAGGAGGACAGAGAAACCGAAATTCACCCCTCCACTTT.

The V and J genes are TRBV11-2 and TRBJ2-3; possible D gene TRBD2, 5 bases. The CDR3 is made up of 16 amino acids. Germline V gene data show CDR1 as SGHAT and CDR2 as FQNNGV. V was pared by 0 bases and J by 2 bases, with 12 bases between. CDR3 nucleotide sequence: TGTGCCAGCAGCTTAGAAGGCTTAGCGTACACAGATACGCAGTATTTT. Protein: CASSLEGLAYTDTQYF.

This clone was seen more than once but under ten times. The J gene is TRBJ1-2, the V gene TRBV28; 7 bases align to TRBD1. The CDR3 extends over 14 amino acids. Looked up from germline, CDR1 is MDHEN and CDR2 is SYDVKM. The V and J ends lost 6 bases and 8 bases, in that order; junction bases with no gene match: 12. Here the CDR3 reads CASSRGTAARGYTF. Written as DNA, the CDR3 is TGTGCCAGCAGCCGAGGGACAGCAGCAAGGGGCTACACCTTC.

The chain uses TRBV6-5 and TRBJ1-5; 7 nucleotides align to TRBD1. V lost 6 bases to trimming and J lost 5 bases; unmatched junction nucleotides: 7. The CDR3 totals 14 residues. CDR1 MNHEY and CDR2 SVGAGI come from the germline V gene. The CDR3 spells CASRPLQGDQPQHF. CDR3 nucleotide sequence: TGTGCCAGCAGACCTCTCCAGGGGGATCAGCCCCAGCATTTT.